The 14 T cell receptor beta chains below were found in one sample sequenced in a study of T cell repertoires in cytomegalovirus infection. TCRdb reanalysed the reads using MiXCR and keeps one entry per CDR3 protein. The sample lists about 310,000 distinct CDR3 sequences; roughly 25% were seen once. No antigen has been identified for these receptors. The sequencing used cultured PBMCs, collected from culture after CMV antigen stimulation. The origin of the receptors is a human donor in good health (CMV status not recorded). Some clones in this sample may be carry-over from other donors' samples.

This clonotype was counted many times. The genes are TRBV7-3 and TRBJ2-2, with D unresolved. Germline CDR1 is SGHTA and CDR2 is FQGTGA. The CDR3 has 15 amino acids. Trimming stripped 1 base from V and 3 bases from J, with 9 bases between. CDR3 loop: CASSLMASYTGELFF. CDR3 bases: TGTGCCAGCAGCTTAATGGCCTCCTACACCGGGGAGCTGTTTTTT.

This clonotype was found a few times. The V and J genes are TRBV7-4 and TRBJ1-2; D remains ambiguous. The CDR3 contains 15 residues. The germline V gene encodes CDR1 SGHVT and CDR2 SQSDAQ. V lost 1 base to trimming and J lost 9 bases, with 18 bases between them. The CDR3 reads CASSLGRRHFVSYTF. The CDR3 DNA reads as TGTGCCAGCAGCTTAGGGCGCCGGCACTTTGTGAGCTACACCTTC.

This clonotype was observed a handful of times. The V and J genes are TRBV3-1 and TRBJ2-3; 10 nucleotides agree with TRBD2. V shed 2 bases, J shed 2 bases, and the junction held 7 bases outside the gene matches. The CDR3 consists of 17 residues. Germline CDR1 is LGHDT and CDR2 is YNNKEL (reference sequence). CDR3 amino acids: CASSQPQGLADTDTQYF. In DNA, the CDR3 is TGTGCCAGCAGCCAACCCCAAGGACTAGCGGACACAGATACGCAGTATTTT.

This clonotype was seen only a few times. CDR3 loop: CASSQAPGVAQYF. Here the CDR3 DNA reads TGCGCCAGCAGCCAGGCCCCTGGGGTGGCCCAGTACTTC. The chain is built from TRBV4-1 and TRBJ2-5; D is unclear. The germline V gene has CDR1 MGHRA and CDR2 YSYEKL. V was pared by 3 bases and J by 9 bases, with 14 bases between. This CDR3 comprises 13 residues.

The chain couples TRBV4-1 to TRBJ1-2; no clear D. The germline V and J ends were trimmed by 0 bases and 2 bases, with 10 bases remaining between them. The CDR3 contains 15 residues. The V gene's germline CDR1 is MGHRA and CDR2 YSYEKL. The CDR3 loop is CASSQDPGGNYGYTF. The CDR3 DNA reads TGCGCCAGCAGCCAAGATCCCGGCGGAAACTATGGCTACACCTTC.

This chain uses TRBV19 with TRBJ2-1; 7 bases line up with TRBD1. Germline loops: CDR1 LNHDA, CDR2 SQIVND (reference sequence). Germline trimming cut 5 bases from V and 2 bases from J; bases unmatched to any gene: 6. This CDR3 has 15 amino acids. The DNA of the CDR3 is TGTGCCAGTAGTGGGTACACAGGGGCCTACAATGAGCAGTTCTTC. This encodes CASSGYTGAYNEQFF.

This clonotype has just a few counts. This chain joins TRBV5-1 and TRBJ2-1; 7 positions match TRBD2. CDR3 length: 17 amino acids. Germline assignment: CDR1 SGHRS and CDR2 YFSETQ. After removal of 1 base from V and 8 bases from J, the junction contained 15 bases not matched to a gene. As DNA, the CDR3 is TGCGCCAGCAGCTTGATTTTCGGGCGGGAGAGTTTACATGAGCAGTTCTTC. Translation: CASSLIFGRESLHEQFF.

This clonotype was picked up a small number of times. The chain joins TRBV7-2 to TRBJ1-5; the D is unclear. Germline V gene sequence: CDR1 SGHTA, CDR2 FQGNSA. The CDR3 covers 14 residues. Trimming took off 1 base at V and 9 bases at J, with 13 bases between the two ends. The CDR3 nucleotides read TGTGCCAGCAGCTTAGATCCACTGATGGGGCCCCAGCATTTT. It encodes CASSLDPLMGPQHF.

At least ten counts were recorded for this clonotype. The chain employs TRBV7-6 and TRBJ2-1; 13 nucleotides align to TRBD2. The CDR3 has 18 residues. Germline values: CDR1 SGHVS, CDR2 FNYEAQ. J lost 0 bases, V lost 1 base, and 3 bases had no gene match. The CDR3 reads CASSLGLAGGNSYNEQFF. The CDR3 DNA reads TGTGCCAGCAGCTTAGGACTAGCGGGGGGTAACTCCTACAATGAGCAGTTCTTC.

This clonotype was found a few times. J is TRBJ2-1 and V is TRBV11-2; D not resolved. The germline V gene has CDR1 SGHAT and CDR2 FQNNGV. Trimming left V 2 bases short and J 6 bases short, with 8 bases between. The CDR3 runs to 13 residues. CDR3 nucleotide sequence: TGTGCCAGCAGCTTATCCGAATCCAATGAGCAGTTCTTC. Protein: CASSLSESNEQFF.

This chain uses TRBV3-1 with TRBJ2-5, with TRBD1 matching 7 bases. J lost 4 bases, V lost 4 bases, and 3 bases had no gene match. Germline lookup yields CDR1 LGHDT and CDR2 YNNKEL (reference sequence). CDR3 size: 13 residues. DNA for the CDR3: TGTGCCAGCAGCCGAACAGGGGCAGAGACCCAGTACTTC. Protein sequence: CASSRTGAETQYF.

This clonotype was observed a handful of times. This rearrangement joins TRBV28 to TRBJ1-5; D is ambiguous. The CDR3 is 11 amino acids. The V gene's germline CDR1 is MDHEN and CDR2 SYDVKM. V lost 5 bases to trimming and J lost 8 bases, with 7 bases between them. The CDR3 loop is CASSPGEPQHF. The CDR3 DNA is TGTGCCAGCAGTCCCGGGGAGCCCCAGCATTTT.

In DNA form, the CDR3 reads TGCGCCAGCAGCGTTCGACTAGCGGGAGGATCATACAATGAGCAGTTCTTC. It encodes CASSVRLAGGSYNEQFF. The chain joins TRBV5-1 to TRBJ2-1; 13 positions match TRBD2. This CDR3 is 17 amino acids long. The germline CDR1 and CDR2 sequences are SGHRS and YFSETQ. V shed 4 bases and J 4 bases; nucleotides not matched to a gene: 8.

CDR3 sequence reads: CASKTQNYGYTF. The CDR3 DNA sequence: TGTGCCAGCAAGACCCAAAACTATGGCTACACCTTC. This chain joins TRBV6-2 or TRBV6-3 and TRBJ1-2, with no clear D. The length of the CDR3 is 12 residues. The germline V and J ends were trimmed by 7 bases and 2 bases, with 8 bases remaining between them. Germline V gene sequence: CDR1 MNHEY, CDR2 SVGEGT.